The 23 T cell receptor beta chains below come from one sample, sequenced in a study of cytomegalovirus exposure and HLA in healthy donors. PCR amplification relied on 60 Vbeta primers (plus 13 Jbeta primers). Only in-frame clones appear in the TCRdb table, and some are missing; sequencing was by immunoSEQ multiplex PCR. The sample has roughly 66,000 clones; roughly 72% are singletons. The sample consisted of PBMCs. The source of these receptors is a man aged 45-60 years in good health and CMV-seronegative.

The V and J genes are TRBV4-1 and TRBJ2-1; 12 bases map to TRBD2. The CDR3 is 17 amino acids. Germline CDR1 MGHRA, CDR2 YSYEKL. V was pared by 3 bases and J by 7 bases, with 10 bases of the junction left unmatched. CDR3 protein: CASSQATRGTSGNEQFF. CDR3 bases: TGCGCCAGCAGCCAGGCGACGAGGGGGACTAGCGGGAATGAGCAGTTCTTC.

CDR3 nucleotide sequence: TGTGCCAGCAGCCCGGGACAGAGAAACACCATATATTTT. The encoded protein is CASSPGQRNTIYF. J is TRBJ1-3 and V is TRBV11-2; 7 bases fit TRBD1. The CDR3 is 13 amino acids. CDR1 and CDR2 from the germline V gene are SGHAT and FQNNGV. V was pared by 5 bases and J by 5 bases, with 3 bases of the junction left unmatched.

This clone was picked up a small number of times. The chain couples TRBV28 to TRBJ2-3; 12 nucleotides align to TRBD2. This CDR3 comprises 15 residues. J was trimmed by 2 bases and V by 5 bases; bases with no gene match: 2. Per the germline V gene, CDR1 is MDHEN and CDR2 is SYDVKM. In DNA form, the CDR3 reads TGTGCCAGCAGTAGACTAGCGGGAGCCACAGATACGCAGTATTTT. Translated, it gives CASSRLAGATDTQYF.

V gene TRBV9 combines with J gene TRBJ2-6, with 7 bases that match TRBD1. The CDR3 consists of 15 residues. Germline trimming cut 4 bases from V and 2 bases from J; bases unmatched to any gene: 3. Per germline, CDR1 SGDLS and CDR2 YYNGEE. The CDR3 sequence is CASSPDRAGANVLTF. DNA for the CDR3: TGTGCCAGCAGCCCCGACAGGGCTGGGGCCAACGTCCTGACTTTC.

The sample holds a few counts of this clone. The gene calls are TRBV19 and TRBJ2-2, with TRBD1 as a possible D gene (5 bases). V gave up 5 bases and J gave up 7 bases, with 11 bases separating them. The CDR3 sequence is 13 residues long. Germline V gives CDR1 LNHDA, CDR2 SQIVND (reference sequence). In DNA, the CDR3 is TGTGCCAGTAGTTCCCAGGGCGTCGGGGAGCTGTTTTTT. As protein: CASSSQGVGELFF. Based on the CDR3 plus reference TRBV19 and TRBJ2-2, the full variable domain is DGGITQSPKYLFRKEGQNVTLSCEQNLNHDAMYWYRQDPGQGLRLIYYSQIVNDFQKGDIAEGYSVSREKKESFPLTVTSAQKNPTAFYLCASSSQGVGELFFGEGSRLTVL.

The J gene is TRBJ1-1, the V gene TRBV7-2, with 10 nucleotides matching TRBD1. Germline V lookup: CDR1 SGHTA, CDR2 FQGNSA. J lost 1 base, V lost 4 bases, and 6 bases had no gene match. This CDR3 is 16 amino acids long. This CDR3 reads CASSWDRGVKNTEAFF. CDR3 nucleotides: TGTGCCAGCAGCTGGGACAGGGGCGTTAAGAACACTGAAGCTTTCTTT. Filled out from reference TRBV7-2 and TRBJ1-1, the complete variable domain reads GAGVSQSPSNKVTEKGKDVELRCDPISGHTALYWYRQSLGQGLEFLIYFQGNSAPDKSGLPSDRFSAERTGGSVSTLTIQRTQQEDSAVYLCASSWDRGVKNTEAFFGQGTRLTVV.

The gene calls are TRBV5-4 and TRBJ1-2; TRBD1 might be the D (5 bases). The V end lost 2 bases, the J end lost 1 base, and 6 bases lay between the germline ends. Germline V CDR1 and CDR2: SGHNT, YYREEE (reference sequence). This CDR3 region has 13 residues. CDR3 nucleotides: TGTGCCAGCAGCTTTCAGGGTAACTATGGCTACACCTTC. Translated, it gives CASSFQGNYGYTF.

A single count supports this clone. J is TRBJ1-4 and V is TRBV7-9; TRBD1 might be the D (5 bases). The germline CDR1 and CDR2 sequences are SEHNR and FQNEAQ (reference sequence). V was trimmed by 2 bases and J by 8 bases, leaving 15 bases between them. This CDR3 has 15 amino acids. The CDR3 nucleotides are TGTGCCAGCAGCTTAAGGCCTGGGGCAGGGGAAAAACTGTTTTTT. Protein: CASSLRPGAGEKLFF. The variable domain in full, completed from reference TRBV7-9 and TRBJ1-4, reads DTGVSQNPRHKITKRGQNVTFRCDPISEHNRLYWYRQTLGQGPEFLTYFQNEAQLEKSRLLSDRFSAERPKGSFSTLEIQRTEQGDSAMYLCASSLRPGAGEKLFFGSGTQLSVL.

This chain connects TRBV14 to TRBJ2-1; 8 bases align to TRBD1. V lost 3 bases, J lost 9 bases, and 13 bases stayed unmatched. The CDR3 extends over 16 amino acids. Germline V gene sequence: CDR1 SGHDN, CDR2 FVKESK. DNA of the CDR3: TGTGCCAGCAGCCACGACCGGGACAGGCCCTTCCGTGAGCAGTTCTTC. Translated, it gives CASSHDRDRPFREQFF.

In regard to this clone: The conserved phenylalanine or tryptophan is not found at the CDR3 terminus, so this likely reflects a read error. This chain links TRBV4-2 with TRBJ1-4, with no clear D. CDR3 size: 15 residues. CDR1 LGHNA and CDR2 YNFKEQ come from the germline V gene. V was shortened by 0 bases and J by 8 bases, with 13 bases between the two germline ends. This CDR3 reads CASSQEDGSVEKLFV. CDR3 nucleotides: TGTGCCAGCAGCCAAGAAGATGGGAGTGTGGAAAAACTGTTTGTT.

V gene TRBV30 combines with J gene TRBJ2-7, with D possibly matching TRBD1 (5 bases). V was cut by 2 bases and J by 3 bases, with 8 bases left in between. The length of the CDR3 is 12 residues. The germline gives CDR1 GTSNPN, CDR2 SVGIG (reference sequence). The CDR3 DNA reads TGTGCCTGGAGTCGGACAATCTACGAGCAGTACTTC. This translates into CAWSRTIYEQYF. The entire variable domain, with the rest obtained from reference TRBV30 and TRBJ2-7, is as follows: SQTIHQWPATLVQPVGSPLSLECTVEGTSNPNLYWYRQAAGRGLQLLFYSVGIGQISSEVPQNLSASRPQDRQFILSSKKLLLSDSGFYLCAWSRTIYEQYFGPGTRLTVT.

Comments on this clone: This specimen includes other DNA sequences encoding the same CDR3. V and J are TRBV6-5 and TRBJ1-1; possible D gene TRBD1, 5 bases. This CDR3 comprises 13 residues. V lost 0 bases and J lost 6, with 8 bases in between. Germline CDR1 is MNHEY and CDR2 is SVGAGI. This CDR3 is CASSYSWGAEAFF. The CDR3 DNA reads TGTGCCAGCAGTTACTCTTGGGGGGCTGAAGCTTTCTTT.

This sequence joins TRBV5-1 and TRBJ2-7, with 12 bases matching TRBD2. Germline V CDR1 and CDR2: SGHRS, YFSETQ. The V segment lost 7 bases and the J segment 5 bases; nucleotides outside the gene matches: 10. The CDR3 consists of 15 residues. As DNA, the CDR3 is TGCGCCAGCCGTACTGACCGACTAGCGGGAGACGAGCAGTACTTC. It yields the protein CASRTDRLAGDEQYF.

This clone was observed a handful of times. J is TRBJ1-1 and V is TRBV6-5; D might be TRBD1 (5 bases). Trimming pared 5 bases from V and 8 bases from J, leaving 15 bases between. The CDR3 has 13 residues. Germline V gene data show CDR1 as MNHEY and CDR2 as SVGAGI. This chain's CDR3 is CASSPGQRIEAFF. CDR3 in DNA: TGTGCCAGCAGTCCAGGACAACGGATAGAAGCTTTCTTT.

This clone was counted between two and nine times. The genes are TRBV29-1 and TRBJ2-1, with no clear D. The CDR3 runs to 12 residues. Germline CDR1 is SQVTM and CDR2 is ANQGSEA. V was pared by 4 bases and J by 12 bases, with 16 bases between. CDR3 bases: TGCAGCGTTGTCCCGGATAGCTTGTGGCAGTTCTTC. This gives the protein CSVVPDSLWQFF.

CDR3 in amino acids: CASSSVGQGRTEAFF. DNA of the CDR3: TGTGCCAGCAGTTCCGTTGGACAGGGTAGAACTGAAGCTTTCTTT. This sequence joins TRBV28 and TRBJ1-1, with 8 bases fitting TRBD1. J gave up 5 bases and V 4 bases, and 9 bases lay outside the gene matches. Per germline, CDR1 MDHEN and CDR2 SYDVKM. The CDR3 loop spans 15 amino acids.

This clone has just a few counts. This rearrangement joins TRBV5-4 to TRBJ2-1; TRBD2 is a possible D gene (7 bases). Trimming shortened V by 2 bases and J by 9 bases, and 9 bases separated the two germline ends. The CDR3 has 12 amino acids. The V gene's germline CDR1 is SGHNT and CDR2 YYREEE (reference sequence). CDR3 amino acids: CASSLRGGEQFF. The CDR3 DNA follows: TGTGCCAGCAGCTTAAGGGGGGGTGAGCAGTTCTTC.

Regarding this clone: One end of the junction varies from germline; a read error may be responsible. The chain has TRBV7-7 and TRBJ2-3; D may be TRBD1 (5 bases). Germline loops: CDR1 SSHAT, CDR2 FNYEAQ (reference sequence). The CDR3 has 15 amino acids. DNA of the CDR3: TGTGCTAGCAGCTTATTTGCAGGGCCCACAGATACGCAGTATTTT. This sequence encodes CASSLFAGPTDTQYF.

V and J are TRBV18 and TRBJ1-4; 8 nucleotides align to TRBD1. Germline assignment: CDR1 KGHSH and CDR2 LQKENI. J was trimmed by 5 bases and V by 2 bases; bases with no gene match: 13. The CDR3 has 18 residues. The CDR3: CASSPSFQGATQNEKLFF. As DNA, the CDR3 is TGTGCCAGCTCACCATCATTTCAGGGGGCGACCCAAAATGAAAAACTGTTTTTT.

This chain joins TRBV9 and TRBJ2-6, with D possibly being TRBD2 (6 bases). Trimming stripped 4 bases from V and 2 bases from J, with 19 bases between. The CDR3 length is 18 residues. Germline V lookup: CDR1 SGDLS, CDR2 YYNGEE. The CDR3 sequence: CASSTQKRALTGANVLTF. Written as DNA, the CDR3 is TGTGCCAGCAGCACCCAAAAGCGGGCGCTAACTGGGGCCAACGTCCTGACTTTC.

The chain links TRBV6-6 to TRBJ2-2; perhaps TRBD2 as D (5 bases). The V gene's germline CDR1 is MNHNY and CDR2 SVGAGI (reference sequence). The CDR3 runs to 16 residues. Trimming pared 6 bases from V and 4 bases from J, leaving 18 bases between. The CDR3 DNA follows: TGTGCCAGCAGCCTCGGACGGAATGAGGGCACCGGGGAGCTGTTTTTT. It is translated as CASSLGRNEGTGELFF.

The chain links TRBV29-1 to TRBJ2-3; TRBD2 agrees at 7 bases. This CDR3 has 14 amino acids. V shed 5 bases, J shed 2 bases, and the junction held 7 bases outside the gene matches. The germline V gene encodes CDR1 SQVTM and CDR2 ANQGSEA. This CDR3 reads CSVFLGGITDTQYF. CDR3 sequence (DNA): TGCAGCGTTTTCTTGGGGGGGATCACAGATACGCAGTATTTT.

This clone was counted a few times. This chain links TRBV30 with TRBJ1-1; TRBD1 might be the D (5 bases). V was trimmed by 3 bases and J by 1 base, leaving 9 bases between them. Looked up from germline, CDR1 is GTSNPN and CDR2 is SVGIG (reference sequence). The CDR3 has 13 amino acids. CDR3 bases: TGTGCCTGGAGATCGACAGAGAACACTGAAGCTTTCTTT. Amino acid sequence: CAWRSTENTEAFF.